The next 27 T cell receptor beta chains were all read from a single sample in a study of regulatory T cells. The PCR used 52 TRBV and 13 TRBJ primers. Clones were read by immunoSEQ multiplex PCR, and TCRdb kept only the in-frame ones, dropping some. The sample includes roughly 32,000 clones, around 89% seen only once; the top ten take around 2.5%. Their recognized antigens are unknown. Study-level results: In CD3G-deficient patients, conventional CD4+ T cells were enriched for hydrophobic CDR3 residues at positions 6 and 7.

What was sequenced was conventional CD4+ T cells sorted from blood. The receptor source for this set is a person aged 18-30 years with CD3G deficiency.

The rearrangement links TRBV10-3 to TRBJ1-1, with 11 bases aligning to TRBD1. Germline assignment: CDR1 ENHRY and CDR2 SYGVKD. The CDR3 runs 14 residues. Trimming took 6 bases from V and 8 from J; bases not matched to a gene: 8. CDR3 loop: CAISEYRDRGEAFF. Here the CDR3 DNA reads TGTGCCATCAGCGAATACCGGGACAGGGGGGAAGCTTTCTTT.

The rearrangement uses TRBV6-1 and TRBJ1-4, with 10 bases identical to TRBD1. Germline CDR1 and CDR2: MNHNS and SASEGT. The length of the CDR3 is 13 residues. The ends lost 6 bases at V and 7 bases at J; junction bases unmatched: 2. In DNA form, the CDR3 reads TGTGCCAGCAGGGGGACAGGGGTTGAAAAACTGTTTTTT. This encodes CASRGTGVEKLFF.

This clone was seen only a few times. This rearrangement joins TRBV11-2 to TRBJ2-7; 8 bases match TRBD1. The CDR3 consists of 15 residues. V was clipped by 8 bases and J by 0 bases; unmatched bases: 9. Germline loops: CDR1 SGHAT, CDR2 FQNNGV. CDR3 in amino acids: CASGSGTGGSYEQYF. CDR3 DNA sequence: TGTGCCAGCGGGTCAGGGACAGGAGGCTCCTACGAGCAGTACTTC.

The chain links TRBV7-9 to TRBJ2-1, with a tentative D call TRBD1 (6 bases). V was trimmed by 1 base and J by 11 bases, leaving 15 bases between them. The CDR3 extends over 14 amino acids. From germline, CDR1 is SEHNR and CDR2 FQNEAQ (reference sequence). CDR3: CASSLEVRGMKQFF. In nucleotides, the CDR3 is TGTGCCAGCAGCTTAGAAGTGAGGGGGATGAAGCAGTTCTTC.

The chain carries TRBV11-3 and TRBJ2-1; 7 bases match TRBD2. Per germline, CDR1 SGHNT and CDR2 YENEEA. The CDR3 loop spans 15 amino acids. V dropped 1 base and J dropped 4; count of bases not matched to a gene: 4. Here the CDR3 reads CASSLGLAAYNEQFF. CDR3 in DNA: TGTGCCAGCAGCTTAGGACTAGCAGCTTACAATGAGCAGTTCTTC.

The chain recombines TRBV7-2 with TRBJ2-1; 8 bases line up with TRBD2. Germline V gene lookup returns CDR1 SGHTA and CDR2 FQGNSA. The CDR3 has 16 amino acids. The V gene end was trimmed by 2 bases and the J gene end by 10 bases; junction bases not matched to a gene: 13. CDR3 DNA: TGTGCCAGCAGCTTATTGCAGCGGGAGACCGACGGAGAGCAGTTCTTC. This sequence encodes CASSLLQRETDGEQFF.

The chain combines TRBV7-8 with TRBJ2-7, with a possible D match to TRBD2 (5 bases). CDR1 and CDR2 (germline): SGHVS, FQNEAQ. CDR3 length: 18 amino acids. Trimming removed 8 bases from V and 0 bases from J, with 26 bases in between. The CDR3 DNA reads as TGTGCCAGCTCCGCTTCTGCTGTTCGTCGGGGTAGCTCCTACGAGCAGTACTTC. As protein: CASSASAVRRGSSYEQYF. The full variable domain, rest sourced from reference TRBV7-8 and TRBJ2-7, is GAGVSQSPRYKVAKRGQDVALRCDPISGHVSLFWYQQALGQGPEFLTYFQNEAQLDKSGLPSDRFFAERPEGSVSTLKIQRTQQEDSAVYLCASSASAVRRGSSYEQYFGPGTRLTVT.

This chain joins TRBV5-1 and TRBJ1-2; 9 bases are a match to TRBD1. In germline, CDR1 is SGHRS, CDR2 YFSETQ. This CDR3 comprises 14 residues. The trim removed 4 bases at V and 8 bases at J, leaving 9 bases unmatched. CDR3 nucleotide sequence: TGCGCCAGCAGCACCGGGACAGGGAAAGGAGGCTACACCTTC. It is translated as CASSTGTGKGGYTF.

The count of this clone is one. This chain links TRBV6-1 with TRBJ2-7; TRBD2 is a possible D gene (6 bases). The germline CDR1 and CDR2 sequences are MNHNS and SASEGT. V was pared by 6 bases and J by 4 bases, with 19 bases between. The CDR3 runs 15 residues. The CDR3 spells CASSVAQDYRYEQYF. CDR3 DNA: TGTGCCAGCAGCGTTGCCCAGGACTACCGTTACGAGCAGTACTTC.

The J gene is TRBJ2-4, the V gene TRBV6-1; D is perhaps TRBD2 (6 bases). The CDR3 spans 16 residues. Trimming removed 0 bases at V and 0 bases at J, with 9 bases between. Per germline, CDR1 MNHNS and CDR2 SASEGT. The CDR3, as DNA: TGTGCCAGCAGTGAAGCCCAGGGACTAGCCAAAAACATTCAGTACTTC. Translated: CASSEAQGLAKNIQYF.

CDR3 in amino acids: CASSRGRGREQFF. The CDR3 DNA is TGTGCCAGCAGCCGTGGGCGGGGCAGGGAGCAGTTCTTC. J is TRBJ2-1 and V is TRBV11-1; D perhaps matches TRBD2 (6 bases). CDR3 length equals 13 residues. V lost 5 bases and J 10 bases, leaving 15 bases between the germline ends. The germline V gene encodes CDR1 SGHAT and CDR2 FQDESV (reference sequence).

Concerning this clone: Other DNA sequences from this sample encode an identical CDR3 as well. The V and J genes are TRBV6-1 and TRBJ1-1; a weak D match, TRBD1 (5 bases). The V gene lost 6 bases and the J gene lost 5 bases, with 16 bases spanning the gap. The CDR3 spans 14 residues. In germline, CDR1 is MNHNS, CDR2 SASEGT. The CDR3 coding sequence is TGTGCCAGCAGAAAAGATGGGGCGCTGACTGAAGCTTTCTTT. This translates into CASRKDGALTEAFF.

This chain joins TRBV5-1 and TRBJ2-7, with 10 bases identical to TRBD1. With V trimmed by 0 bases and J by 6 bases, 3 bases remained unmatched. The CDR3 totals 14 residues. CDR1 is SGHRS and CDR2 is YFSETQ in the germline V gene. In DNA, the CDR3 is TGCGCCAGCAGCTTGGGGGACAGGGGAGCCGAGCAGTACTTC. Encoded protein: CASSLGDRGAEQYF.

The genes are TRBV10-3 and TRBJ2-7; TRBD1 agrees at 8 bases. Germline V gene sequence: CDR1 ENHRY, CDR2 SYGVKD. The CDR3 has 15 amino acids. The ends lost 0 bases at V and 3 bases at J; junction bases unmatched: 4. CDR3 amino acids: CAISESGTGHYEQYF. CDR3 nucleotides: TGTGCCATCAGTGAGTCCGGGACAGGACACTACGAGCAGTACTTC.

The chain combines TRBV19 with TRBJ2-2, with D perhaps TRBD1 (5 bases). The CDR3 runs 15 residues. Germline V gene sequence: CDR1 LNHDA, CDR2 SQIVND (reference sequence). The germline V and J ends were trimmed by 3 bases and 3 bases, with 11 bases remaining between them. The CDR3 DNA reads TGTGCCAGTAGTATGAAAGGGGCGCACACCGGGGAGCTGTTTTTT. This sequence encodes CASSMKGAHTGELFF.

This clone was detected only once. The chain links TRBV28 to TRBJ1-5; a possible D gene is TRBD1 (5 bases). The CDR3 totals 13 residues. V lost 3 bases and J 6 bases, leaving 9 bases between the germline ends. Germline loops: CDR1 MDHEN, CDR2 SYDVKM. The CDR3 region has the DNA TGTGCCAGCAGTTTCCCGGGGGGTCAGCCCCAGCATTTT. Its translation: CASSFPGGQPQHF.

The table lists this clone with a count of one. The rearrangement joins TRBV18 to TRBJ2-5; 7 bases align to TRBD2. The J call may be mistaken, given a closer DNA end match to TRBJ2-7. Germline values: CDR1 KGHSH, CDR2 LQKENI. The CDR3 has 15 amino acids. The CDR3 nucleotides read TGTGCCAGCTCACCGGACGGGAGGCGAACTAGCGAGCAGTACTTC. The encoded protein is CASSPDGRRTSEQYF.

With regard to this clone: Other nucleotide sequences in the sample specify the same CDR3. The CDR3 nucleotides are TGTGCCAGTAGTATAACCCGCTCTGGGGCCAACGTCCTGACTTTC. This sequence encodes CASSITRSGANVLTF. This rearrangement joins TRBV19 to TRBJ2-6; D call uncertain. Germline V CDR1 and CDR2: LNHDA, SQIVND (reference sequence). V was clipped by 2 bases and J by 0 bases, with 5 bases between them. CDR3 length: 15 amino acids.

The genes are TRBV4-1 and TRBJ1-2; no reliable D call. V was pared by 4 bases and J by 8 bases, with 23 bases between. Germline V gene data show CDR1 as MGHRA and CDR2 as YSYEKL. This CDR3 spans 16 amino acids. CDR3 DNA sequence: TGCGCCAGCAGCCGCACCGCTAGCTACACCCCTACAGGCTACACCTTC. This codes for CASSRTASYTPTGYTF.

The chain carries TRBV28 and TRBJ1-5; TRBD1 agrees at 12 bases. This CDR3 region has 16 residues. Germline lookup yields CDR1 MDHEN and CDR2 SYDVKM. V trimming: 6 bases; J trimming: 2 bases; junction bases outside the gene matches: 5. DNA for the CDR3: TGTGCCAGCAGGGGACAGGGGGCAAGGGGCAATCAGCCCCAGCATTTT. It yields the protein CASRGQGARGNQPQHF.

This clone was observed a single time. This chain uses TRBV6-6 with TRBJ2-2, with 7 bases identical to TRBD2. The length of the CDR3 is 14 residues. V shed 6 bases and J 7 bases; nucleotides not matched to a gene: 8. Germline V CDR1 and CDR2: MNHNY, SVGAGI (reference sequence). The CDR3 protein is CASSRLREDGELFF. DNA for the CDR3: TGTGCCAGCAGCCGGCTCCGGGAGGACGGGGAGCTGTTTTTT.

V gene TRBV19 combines with J gene TRBJ1-1; D is perhaps TRBD1 (6 bases). Germline V gene data show CDR1 as LNHDA and CDR2 as SQIVND (reference sequence). V lost 3 bases and J 4 bases, leaving 12 bases between the germline ends. This CDR3 has 14 amino acids. DNA of the CDR3: TGTGCCAGTAGTATTACAGGGAGCGGCACTGAAGCTTTCTTT. The encoded protein is CASSITGSGTEAFF.

The V call is TRBV30, the J call TRBJ2-1; weak D call: TRBD2 (6 bases). Per the germline V gene, CDR1 is GTSNPN and CDR2 is SVGIG (reference sequence). The CDR3 length is 11 residues. V was clipped by 2 bases and J by 15 bases, with 14 bases between them. The CDR3, as DNA: TGTGCCTGGAGTCCCGGAGGGGTCCCGTTCTTC. This translates into CAWSPGGVPFF.

The chain recombines TRBV27 with TRBJ2-3, with D possibly TRBD2 on 5 matching bases. Germline loops: CDR1 MNHEY, CDR2 SMNVEV (reference sequence). This CDR3 comprises 14 residues. V was trimmed by 7 bases and J by 1 base, leaving 12 bases between them. The CDR3 sequence is CASKRAGGTDTQYF. The CDR3 DNA reads as TGTGCCAGCAAACGGGCCGGGGGCACAGATACGCAGTATTTT.

This clone was seen once. V gene TRBV10-3 combines with J gene TRBJ2-7, with D perhaps TRBD1 (6 bases). V dropped 11 bases and J dropped 5 bases, with 19 bases sitting between them. In germline, CDR1 is ENHRY, CDR2 SYGVKD. This CDR3 comprises 13 residues. This CDR3 reads CAVRPQGTDEQYF. The DNA of the CDR3 is TGTGCCGTCCGCCCCCAGGGGACGGACGAGCAGTACTTC.

This clone showed up just a few times. V and J are TRBV7-3 and TRBJ1-2, with TRBD1 as a possible D gene (6 bases). The CDR3 runs 14 residues. Germline V gene data show CDR1 as SGHTA and CDR2 as FQGTGA. Trimming cost V 3 bases and J 4 bases, with 12 bases left between them. CDR3 region: CASSFGQISYGYTF. CDR3 DNA: TGTGCCAGCAGCTTCGGACAGATTTCCTATGGCTACACCTTC.

This chain joins TRBV21-1 and TRBJ1-4. TRBV21-1 is designated a pseudogene. The length of the CDR3 is 16 residues. The CDR3 is CASSLASAPANEKLFF. CDR3 nucleotides: TGTGCCAGCAGCCTCGCATCGGCACCGGCCAATGAAAAACTGTTTTTT.